This TCR beta chain was retrieved from a study of OX40 agonist ivuxolimab in advanced cancers. Measured with immunoSEQ multiplex PCR; TCRdb has only the in-frame clones, and not every one. The sample has tens of thousands of clones, 80% to 90% seen once; the top ten hold 2% to 2.5%. The length of the CDR3 is 16 residues. The V gene's germline CDR1 is LNHDA and CDR2 SQIVND (reference sequence). V lost 7 bases, J lost 4 bases, and 13 bases stayed unmatched. This TCR derives from an adult with an advanced solid tumor such as melanoma, head and neck, liver or kidney cancer. The J gene is TRBJ2-5, the V gene TRBV19; 9 bases are shared with TRBD2. The sequencing here drew on CD4+ or CD8+ T cells sorted from blood, taken in a trial of the OX40 agonist ivuxolimab. Here the CDR3 reads CASTESLAGLGETQYF. CDR3 nucleotide sequence: TGTGCCAGTACCGAATCCCTAGCGGGACTTGGAGAGACCCAGTACTTC. Drawing the rest from reference TRBV19 and TRBJ2-5, the complete variable domain is DGGITQSPKYLFRKEGQNVTLSCEQNLNHDAMYWYRQDPGQGLRLIYYSQIVNDFQKGDIAEGYSVSREKKESFPLTVTSAQKNPTAFYLCASTESLAGLGETQYFGPGTRLLVL.